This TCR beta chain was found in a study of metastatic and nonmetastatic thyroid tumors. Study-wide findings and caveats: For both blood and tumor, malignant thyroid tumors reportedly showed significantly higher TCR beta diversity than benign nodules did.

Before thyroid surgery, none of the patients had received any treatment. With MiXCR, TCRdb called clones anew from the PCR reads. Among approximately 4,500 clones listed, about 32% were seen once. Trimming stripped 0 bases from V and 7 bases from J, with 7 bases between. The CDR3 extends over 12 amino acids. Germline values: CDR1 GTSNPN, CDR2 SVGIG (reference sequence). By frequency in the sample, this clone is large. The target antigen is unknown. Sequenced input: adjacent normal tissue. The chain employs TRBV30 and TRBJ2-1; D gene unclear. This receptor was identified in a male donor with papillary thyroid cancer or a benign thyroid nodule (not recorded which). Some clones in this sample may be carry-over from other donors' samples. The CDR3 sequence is CAWSVSGNEQFF. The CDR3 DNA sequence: TGTGCCTGGAGTGTGTCTGGAAATGAGCAGTTCTTC.